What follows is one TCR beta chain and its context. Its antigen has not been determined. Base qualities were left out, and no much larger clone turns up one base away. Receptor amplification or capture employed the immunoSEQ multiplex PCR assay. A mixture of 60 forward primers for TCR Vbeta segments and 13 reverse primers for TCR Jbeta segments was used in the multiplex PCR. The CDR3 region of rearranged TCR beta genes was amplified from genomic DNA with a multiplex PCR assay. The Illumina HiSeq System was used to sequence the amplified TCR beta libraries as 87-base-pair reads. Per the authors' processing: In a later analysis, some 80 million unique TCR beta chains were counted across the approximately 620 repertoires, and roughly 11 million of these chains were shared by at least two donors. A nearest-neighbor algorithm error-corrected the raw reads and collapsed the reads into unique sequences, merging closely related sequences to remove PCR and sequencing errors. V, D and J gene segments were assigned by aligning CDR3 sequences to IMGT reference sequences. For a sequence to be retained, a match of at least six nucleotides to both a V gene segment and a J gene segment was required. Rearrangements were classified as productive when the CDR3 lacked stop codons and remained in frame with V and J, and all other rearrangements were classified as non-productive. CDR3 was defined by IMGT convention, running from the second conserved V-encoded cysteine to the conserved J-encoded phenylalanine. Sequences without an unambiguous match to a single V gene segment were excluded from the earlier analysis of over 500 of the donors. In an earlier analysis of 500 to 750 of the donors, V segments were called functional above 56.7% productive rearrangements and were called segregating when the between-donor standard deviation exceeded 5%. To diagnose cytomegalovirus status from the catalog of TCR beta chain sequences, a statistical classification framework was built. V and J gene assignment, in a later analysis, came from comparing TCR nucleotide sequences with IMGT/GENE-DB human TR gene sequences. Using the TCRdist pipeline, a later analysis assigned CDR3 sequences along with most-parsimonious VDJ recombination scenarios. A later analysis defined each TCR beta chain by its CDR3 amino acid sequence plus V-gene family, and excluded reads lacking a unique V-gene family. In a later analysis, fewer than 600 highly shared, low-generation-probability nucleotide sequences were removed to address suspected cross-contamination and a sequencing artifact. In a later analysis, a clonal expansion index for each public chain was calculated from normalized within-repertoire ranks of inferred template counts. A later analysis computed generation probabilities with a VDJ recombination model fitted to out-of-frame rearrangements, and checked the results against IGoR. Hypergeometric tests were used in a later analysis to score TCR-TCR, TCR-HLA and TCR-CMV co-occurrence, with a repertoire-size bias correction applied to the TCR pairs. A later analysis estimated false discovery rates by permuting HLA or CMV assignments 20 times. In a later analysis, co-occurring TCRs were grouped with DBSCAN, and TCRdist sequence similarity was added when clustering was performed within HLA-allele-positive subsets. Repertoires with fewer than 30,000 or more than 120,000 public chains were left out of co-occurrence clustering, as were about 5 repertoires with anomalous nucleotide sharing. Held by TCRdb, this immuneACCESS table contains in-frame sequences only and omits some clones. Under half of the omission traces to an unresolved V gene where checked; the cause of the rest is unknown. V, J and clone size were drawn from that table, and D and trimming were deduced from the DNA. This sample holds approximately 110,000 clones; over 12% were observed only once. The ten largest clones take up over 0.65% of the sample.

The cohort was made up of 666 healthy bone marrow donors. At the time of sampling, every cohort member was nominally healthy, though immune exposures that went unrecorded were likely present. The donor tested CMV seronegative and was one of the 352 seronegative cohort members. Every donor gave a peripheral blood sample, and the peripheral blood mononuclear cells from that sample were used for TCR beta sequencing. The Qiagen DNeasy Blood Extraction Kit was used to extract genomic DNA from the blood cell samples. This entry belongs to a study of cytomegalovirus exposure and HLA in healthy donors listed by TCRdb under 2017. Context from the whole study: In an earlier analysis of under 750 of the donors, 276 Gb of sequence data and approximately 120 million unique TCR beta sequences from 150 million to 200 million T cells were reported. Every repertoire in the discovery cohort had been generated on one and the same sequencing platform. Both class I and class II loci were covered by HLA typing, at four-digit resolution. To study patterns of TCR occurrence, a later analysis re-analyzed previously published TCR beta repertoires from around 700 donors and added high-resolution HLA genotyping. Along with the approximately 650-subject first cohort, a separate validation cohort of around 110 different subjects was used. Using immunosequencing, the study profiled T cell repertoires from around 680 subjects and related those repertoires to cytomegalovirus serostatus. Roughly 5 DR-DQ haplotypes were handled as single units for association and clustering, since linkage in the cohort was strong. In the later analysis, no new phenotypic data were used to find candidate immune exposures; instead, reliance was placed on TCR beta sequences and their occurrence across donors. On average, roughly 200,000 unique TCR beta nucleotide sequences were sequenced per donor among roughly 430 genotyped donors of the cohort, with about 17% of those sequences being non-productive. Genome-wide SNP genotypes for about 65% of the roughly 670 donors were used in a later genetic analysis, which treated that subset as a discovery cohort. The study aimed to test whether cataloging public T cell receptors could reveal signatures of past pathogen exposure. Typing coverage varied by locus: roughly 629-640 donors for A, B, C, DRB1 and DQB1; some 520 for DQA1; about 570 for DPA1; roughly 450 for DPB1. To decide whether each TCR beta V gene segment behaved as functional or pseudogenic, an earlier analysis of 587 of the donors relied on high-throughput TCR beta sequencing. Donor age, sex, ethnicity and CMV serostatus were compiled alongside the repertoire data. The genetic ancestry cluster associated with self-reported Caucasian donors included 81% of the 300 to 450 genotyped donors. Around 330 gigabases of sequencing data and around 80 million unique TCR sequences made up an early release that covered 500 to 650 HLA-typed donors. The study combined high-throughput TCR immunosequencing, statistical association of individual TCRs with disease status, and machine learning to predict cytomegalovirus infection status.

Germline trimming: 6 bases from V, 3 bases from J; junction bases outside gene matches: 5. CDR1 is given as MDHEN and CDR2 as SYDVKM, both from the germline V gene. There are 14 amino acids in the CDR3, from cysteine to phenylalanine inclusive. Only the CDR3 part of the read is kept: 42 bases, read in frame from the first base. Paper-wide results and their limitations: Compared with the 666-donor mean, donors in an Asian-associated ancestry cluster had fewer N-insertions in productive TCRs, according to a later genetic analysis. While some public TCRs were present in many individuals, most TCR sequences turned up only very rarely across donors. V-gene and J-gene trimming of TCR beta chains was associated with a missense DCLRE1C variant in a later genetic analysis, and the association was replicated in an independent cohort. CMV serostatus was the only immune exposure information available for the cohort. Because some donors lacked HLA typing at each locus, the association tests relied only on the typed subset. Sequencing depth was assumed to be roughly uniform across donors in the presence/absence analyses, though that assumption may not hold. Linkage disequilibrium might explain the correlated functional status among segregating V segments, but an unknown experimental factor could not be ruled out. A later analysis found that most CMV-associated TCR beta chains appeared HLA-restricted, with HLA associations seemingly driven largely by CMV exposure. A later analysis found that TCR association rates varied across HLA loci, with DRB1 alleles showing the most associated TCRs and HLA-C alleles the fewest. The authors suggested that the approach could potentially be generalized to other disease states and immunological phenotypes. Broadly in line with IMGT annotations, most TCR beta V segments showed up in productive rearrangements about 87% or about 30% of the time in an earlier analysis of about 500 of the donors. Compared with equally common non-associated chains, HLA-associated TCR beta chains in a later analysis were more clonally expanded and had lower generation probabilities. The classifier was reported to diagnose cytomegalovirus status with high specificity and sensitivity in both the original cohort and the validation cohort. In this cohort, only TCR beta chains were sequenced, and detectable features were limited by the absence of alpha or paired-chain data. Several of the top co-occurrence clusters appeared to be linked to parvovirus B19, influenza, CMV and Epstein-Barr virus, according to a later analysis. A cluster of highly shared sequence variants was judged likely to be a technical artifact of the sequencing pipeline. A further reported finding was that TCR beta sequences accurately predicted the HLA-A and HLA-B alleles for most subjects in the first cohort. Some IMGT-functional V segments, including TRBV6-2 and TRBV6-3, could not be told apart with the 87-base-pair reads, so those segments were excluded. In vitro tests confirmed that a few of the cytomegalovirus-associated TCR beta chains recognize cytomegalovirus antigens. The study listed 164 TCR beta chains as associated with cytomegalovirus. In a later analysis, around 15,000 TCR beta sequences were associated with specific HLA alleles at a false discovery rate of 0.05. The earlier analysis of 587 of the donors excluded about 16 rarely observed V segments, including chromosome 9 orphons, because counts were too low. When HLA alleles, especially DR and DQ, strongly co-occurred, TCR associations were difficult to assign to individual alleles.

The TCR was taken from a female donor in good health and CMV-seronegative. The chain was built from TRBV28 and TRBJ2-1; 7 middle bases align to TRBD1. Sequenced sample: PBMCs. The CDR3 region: CASRRQGVYNEQFF. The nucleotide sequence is TGTGCCAGCAGGAGACAGGGAGTCTACAATGAGCAGTTCTTC.